Presented here are 28 T cell receptor beta chains from one specimen sequenced in a study of Tregs in tolerant kidney transplant recipients. Recipients received nonmyeloablative bone marrow transplants from related graft donors, with transient mixed chimerism. Assay: immunoSEQ multiplex PCR; the TCRdb copy retains only in-frame clones and omits some. Of 50,000 or so clones detected, about 89% appear once; the ten largest clones hold around 15%. Sample: CD8+ T cells from blood (PBMCs), taken 24 months after the transplant. The receptors shown here come from a human patient who received a combined kidney and bone marrow transplant. Some T cells may have come from the graft donor.

This rearrangement joins TRBV2 to TRBJ2-7; 10 bases align to TRBD2. In germline, CDR1 is SNHLY, CDR2 FYNNEI. V dropped 9 bases and J dropped 5; count of bases not matched to a gene: 7. The CDR3 covers 13 residues. The CDR3 spells CARLSSGSHEQYF. Written as DNA, the CDR3 is TGTGCCAGACTATCTAGCGGGAGCCACGAGCAGTACTTC.

A single count supports this clone. One junction end disagrees with the germline gene, perhaps due to a read error. Other DNA variants within this sample encode the same CDR3. V and J are TRBV5-1 and TRBJ1-6; no firm D call. The CDR3 is made up of 15 amino acids. Germline lookup yields CDR1 SGHRS and CDR2 YFSETQ. CDR3 nucleotides: TGCGCCAGCAGCTTGATGGGCCCCTATAATTCCCCCCTCCACTTT. It codes for CASSLMGPYNSPLHF.

This chain joins TRBV19 and TRBJ1-5, with D possibly TRBD1 on 5 matching bases. Germline lookup yields CDR1 LNHDA and CDR2 SQIVND (reference sequence). This CDR3 contains 15 residues. With 8 bases removed from V and 0 bases from J, the gap between germline ends came to 14 bases. CDR3 sequence (DNA): TGTGCCAGTGCGCTTGACAGCTATAGCAATCAGCCCCAGCATTTT. It encodes CASALDSYSNQPQHF.

CDR3 region: CASSIGSGSSYNEQFF. The CDR3 coding sequence is TGTGCCAGTAGTATAGGGAGCGGGAGTTCCTACAATGAGCAGTTCTTC. The chain carries TRBV19 and TRBJ2-1; 8 positions agree with TRBD2. CDR1 LNHDA and CDR2 SQIVND come from the germline V gene (reference sequence). The CDR3 runs 16 residues. The V segment lost 1 base and the J segment 1 base; nucleotides outside the gene matches: 3.

J is TRBJ1-1 and V is TRBV9; the D gene is possibly TRBD1 (6 bases). The germline V gene has CDR1 SGDLS and CDR2 YYNGEE. Trimming pared 4 bases from V and 5 bases from J, leaving 12 bases between. The CDR3 sequence is 13 residues long. CDR3 protein: CASSQGGRTEAFF. CDR3 DNA sequence: TGTGCCAGCAGCCAAGGGGGTAGGACTGAAGCTTTCTTT.

The chain employs TRBV19 and TRBJ2-1; weak D call: TRBD2 (6 bases). CDR1 is LNHDA, CDR2 SQIVND, per germline (reference sequence). The CDR3 has 15 amino acids. V was cut by 3 bases and J by 6 bases, with 15 bases left in between. The CDR3 loop reads CASSIRREVINEQFF. DNA of the CDR3: TGTGCCAGTAGTATTAGGAGGGAGGTTATCAATGAGCAGTTCTTC.

This sequence joins TRBV7-3 and TRBJ1-2; D remains unclear. Germline CDR1 and CDR2: SGHTA and FQGTGA. V gave up 5 bases and J gave up 5 bases, with 15 bases separating them. This CDR3 has 14 amino acids. For the CDR3, the DNA is TGTGCCAGCAGCGTAGGCGGAGGAGAGTATGGCTACACCTTC. This encodes CASSVGGGEYGYTF.

V usage is TRBV4-1 and J usage is TRBJ1-1, with D unclear. The germline V gene encodes CDR1 MGHRA and CDR2 YSYEKL. The CDR3 covers 13 residues. V shed 0 bases and J shed 5 bases, with 7 bases lying between them. This chain's CDR3 is CASSQETLTEAFF. The CDR3 nucleotides are TGCGCCAGCAGCCAAGAAACCCTAACTGAAGCTTTCTTT.

V is TRBV29-1 and J is TRBJ2-1; 7 bases match TRBD2. V lost 7 bases, J lost 14 bases, and 14 bases stayed unmatched. CDR1 SQVTM and CDR2 ANQGSEA come from the germline V gene. This CDR3 is 12 amino acids long. DNA for the CDR3: TGCAGCGCCCCTAGTAGCGGGCCGGGGGAGTTCTTC. It specifies CSAPSSGPGEFF.

The rearrangement links TRBV9 to TRBJ2-1, with a tentative D call TRBD1 (6 bases). CDR1 is SGDLS, CDR2 YYNGEE, per germline. The CDR3 consists of 14 residues. With 6 bases removed from V and 2 bases from J, the gap between germline ends came to 12 bases. CDR3 residues: CASTPTGTYNEQFF. The CDR3 nucleotides read TGTGCCAGCACCCCGACAGGAACCTACAATGAGCAGTTCTTC.

The gene calls are TRBV9 and TRBJ1-2; D is unclear. The CDR3 runs 15 residues. V was shortened by 0 bases and J by 0 bases, with 9 bases between the two germline ends. Germline V gives CDR1 SGDLS, CDR2 YYNGEE. The CDR3 loop reads CASSVVSTANYGYTF. The DNA for the CDR3 is TGTGCCAGCAGCGTAGTTTCAACGGCTAACTATGGCTACACCTTC. Variable domain in full (rest from reference TRBV9 and TRBJ1-2): DSGVTQTPKHLITATGQRVTLRCSPRSGDLSVYWYQQSLDQGLQFLIQYYNGEERAKGNILERFSAQQFPDLHSELNLSSLELGDSALYFCASSVVSTANYGYTFGSGTRLTVV.

The rearrangement joins TRBV4-2 to TRBJ1-2, with D possibly being TRBD1 (6 bases). The V end was cut by 0 bases, the J end by 4 bases, with 9 bases between. The CDR3 covers 14 residues. Germline-derived CDR1 and CDR2 are LGHNA and YNFKEQ. DNA for the CDR3: TGTGCCAGCAGCCAAGACAGGGGCACCTATGGCTACACCTTC. Its protein is CASSQDRGTYGYTF.

On this clone: In the same sample, other DNA sequences code for this CDR3. This rearrangement joins TRBV28 to TRBJ1-6; D perhaps matches TRBD1 (6 bases). Deletions cut 2 bases from V and 0 bases from J, with 17 bases between. This CDR3 is built from 19 residues. Germline V lookup: CDR1 MDHEN, CDR2 SYDVKM. The DNA of the CDR3 is TGTGCCAGCAGTTTAAAGGGGGGGACGTTGAGCTCCTATAATTCACCCCTCCACTTT. Translated, it gives CASSLKGGTLSSYNSPLHF.

The chain carries TRBV4-2 and TRBJ1-3; 7 bases are shared with TRBD1. CDR1 is LGHNA, CDR2 YNFKEQ, per germline. Trimming removed 4 bases from V and 8 bases from J; junction bases left unmatched: 8. The CDR3 is made up of 14 amino acids. As DNA, the CDR3 is TGTGCCAGCAGCCTAACAGGGGCGTCAGACACCATATATTTT. Its protein product is CASSLTGASDTIYF.

In nucleotides, the CDR3 is TGTGCCAGTAGTATAACAATCGGGGGGATGAACACCGGGGAGCTGTTTTTT. Protein product: CASSITIGGMNTGELFF. This chain links TRBV19 with TRBJ2-2; the match to TRBD2 covers 7 bases. Germline V lookup: CDR1 LNHDA, CDR2 SQIVND (reference sequence). The V and J ends lost 2 bases and 1 base, in that order; junction bases with no gene match: 7. The CDR3 length is 17 residues.

V and J are TRBV9 and TRBJ2-3, with a tentative D call TRBD1 (5 bases). Trimming took off 0 bases at V and 6 bases at J, with 5 bases between the two ends. Germline lookup yields CDR1 SGDLS and CDR2 YYNGEE. CDR3 size: 12 residues. The CDR3 DNA reads TGTGCCAGCAGCGTAGAGGGGGATACGCAGTATTTT. It translates to CASSVEGDTQYF.

The chain links TRBV9 to TRBJ2-3; TRBD2 is a possible D gene (7 bases). V lost 4 bases to trimming and J lost 1 base, with 16 bases between them. The CDR3 runs 16 residues. CDR1 is SGDLS and CDR2 is YYNGEE in the germline V gene. DNA for the CDR3: TGTGCCAGCAGCCCACGACGGGGGGCCGGCACAGATACGCAGTATTTT. As protein: CASSPRRGAGTDTQYF. Based on the CDR3 plus reference TRBV9 and TRBJ2-3, the full variable domain is DSGVTQTPKHLITATGQRVTLRCSPRSGDLSVYWYQQSLDQGLQFLIQYYNGEERAKGNILERFSAQQFPDLHSELNLSSLELGDSALYFCASSPRRGAGTDTQYFGPGTRLTVL.

CDR3 sequence: CASSPSGEGGYGYTF. CDR3 coding DNA: TGTGCCAGCAGCCCCAGCGGGGAGGGCGGCTATGGCTACACCTTC. The V and J genes are TRBV6-5 and TRBJ1-2; no definite D call. Looked up from germline, CDR1 is MNHEY and CDR2 is SVGAGI. The CDR3 runs to 15 residues. V was shortened by 6 bases and J by 4 bases, with 18 bases between the two germline ends.

The count of this clone is one. The chain recombines TRBV7-9 with TRBJ2-5, with D perhaps matching TRBD1 (6 bases). The germline gives CDR1 SEHNR, CDR2 FQNEAQ (reference sequence). The CDR3 length is 13 residues. Trimming took 5 bases from V and 4 from J, leaving 11 bases between them. The CDR3 DNA sequence: TGTGCCAGCAGCCCGTACAGGGCAGAGACCCAGTACTTC. Protein sequence: CASSPYRAETQYF.

V and J are TRBV29-1 and TRBJ1-1; weak D call: TRBD1 (6 bases). The CDR3 is made up of 13 amino acids. CDR1 and CDR2 from the germline V gene are SQVTM and ANQGSEA. The V end was cut by 7 bases, the J end by 0 bases, with 12 bases between. The CDR3 DNA follows: TGCAGCGCAGGACAGTTCATGAACACTGAAGCTTTCTTT. Amino acid sequence: CSAGQFMNTEAFF.

Only one count was recorded for this clone. The chain joins TRBV7-8 to TRBJ2-7; D might be TRBD2 (5 bases). The CDR3 contains 14 residues. Germline V lookup: CDR1 SGHVS, CDR2 FQNEAQ. V lost 1 base and J lost 2, with 9 bases in between. The CDR3 reads CASSLGAGPYEQYF. The CDR3, as DNA: TGTGCCAGCAGCTTAGGGGCGGGCCCCTACGAGCAGTACTTC.

The rearrangement links TRBV19 to TRBJ2-2; maybe TRBD2 (5 bases). This CDR3 contains 15 residues. In germline, CDR1 is LNHDA, CDR2 SQIVND (reference sequence). V was pared by 0 bases and J by 5 bases, with 10 bases between. This chain's CDR3 is CASSIDRGFTGELFF. For the CDR3, the DNA is TGTGCCAGTAGTATAGATCGAGGGTTTACCGGGGAGCTGTTTTTT.

This rearrangement joins TRBV27 to TRBJ2-1, with 10 positions matching TRBD1. This CDR3 comprises 16 residues. The trim removed 3 bases at V and 3 bases at J, leaving 5 bases unmatched. Germline V gene sequence: CDR1 MNHEY, CDR2 SMNVEV (reference sequence). CDR3 protein: CASSFSGTGDYNEQFF. In DNA, the CDR3 is TGTGCCAGCAGTTTTTCCGGGACAGGGGACTACAATGAGCAGTTCTTC.

Here the CDR3 DNA reads TGTGCCAGCCGGGGTAGCGGGGCTTTTAATGAGCAGTTCTTC. Amino acids: CASRGSGAFNEQFF. The chain recombines TRBV7-9 with TRBJ2-1, with TRBD2 matching over 8 bases. CDR1 SEHNR and CDR2 FQNEAQ come from the germline V gene (reference sequence). This CDR3 has 14 residues. Trimming at V came to 8 bases and at J to 7 bases, leaving 10 bases not matched to a gene. The whole variable domain, remainder taken from reference TRBV7-9 and TRBJ2-1, is DTGVSQNPRHKITKRGQNVTFRCDPISEHNRLYWYRQTLGQGPEFLTYFQNEAQLEKSRLLSDRFSAERPKGSFSTLEIQRTEQGDSAMYLCASRGSGAFNEQFFGPGTRLTVL.

This clone was recorded only once. The rearrangement links TRBV9 to TRBJ2-7; 9 positions match TRBD2. Germline V gives CDR1 SGDLS, CDR2 YYNGEE. The CDR3 has 14 amino acids. J lost 5 bases, V lost 0 bases, and 3 bases had no gene match. CDR3 region: CASSVGGRANEQYF. The CDR3 coding sequence is TGTGCCAGCAGCGTAGGCGGGAGGGCGAACGAGCAGTACTTC.

J is TRBJ1-4 and V is TRBV7-9; TRBD1 matches 7 bases. The V gene's germline CDR1 is SEHNR and CDR2 FQNEAQ (reference sequence). V lost 3 bases, J lost 6 bases, and 4 bases stayed unmatched. The CDR3 length is 14 residues. In nucleotides, the CDR3 is TGTGCCAGCAGCTTCGACAGGGTCTATGAAAAACTGTTTTTT. Translating it yields CASSFDRVYEKLFF.

The genes are TRBV4-3 and TRBJ2-3; 9 bases match TRBD1. The trim removed 1 base at V and 3 bases at J, leaving 8 bases unmatched. The CDR3 contains 17 residues. CDR1 is LGHNA and CDR2 is YSLEER in the germline V gene. The CDR3 loop reads CASSQVLVTGGTDTQYF. CDR3 DNA sequence: TGCGCCAGCAGCCAAGTTCTTGTGACAGGGGGTACAGATACGCAGTATTTT.

V gene TRBV21-1 combines with J gene TRBJ2-2; TRBD2 was called by the table and not checked on the DNA. TRBV21-1 is labeled a pseudogene. The CDR3 sequence is 17 residues long. The CDR3 DNA reads as TGTGCCAGCAGCAAAGGGGAGGTGAGGTTACGCACCGGGGAGCTGTTTTTT. Protein sequence: CASSKGEVRLRTGELFF.